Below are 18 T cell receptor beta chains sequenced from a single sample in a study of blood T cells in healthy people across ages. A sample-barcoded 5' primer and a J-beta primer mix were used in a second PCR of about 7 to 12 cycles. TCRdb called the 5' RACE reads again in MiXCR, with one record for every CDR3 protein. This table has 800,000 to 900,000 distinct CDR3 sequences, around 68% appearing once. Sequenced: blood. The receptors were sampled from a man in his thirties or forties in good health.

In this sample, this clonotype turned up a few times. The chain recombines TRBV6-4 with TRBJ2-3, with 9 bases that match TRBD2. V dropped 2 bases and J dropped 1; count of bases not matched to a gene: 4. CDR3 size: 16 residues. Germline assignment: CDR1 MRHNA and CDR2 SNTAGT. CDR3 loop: CASSDPASGGTDTQYF. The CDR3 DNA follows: TGTGCCAGCAGTGACCCCGCTAGCGGGGGCACAGATACGCAGTATTTT.

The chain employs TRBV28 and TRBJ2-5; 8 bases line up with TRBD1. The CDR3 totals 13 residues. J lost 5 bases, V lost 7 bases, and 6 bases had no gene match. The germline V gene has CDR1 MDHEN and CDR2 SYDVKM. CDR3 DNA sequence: TGTGCCAGCACACCGGACAGGGTGGAGACCCAGTACTTC. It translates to CASTPDRVETQYF. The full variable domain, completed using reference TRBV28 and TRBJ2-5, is DVKVTQSSRYLVKRTGEKVFLECVQDMDHENMFWYRQDPGLGLRLIYFSYDVKMKEKGDIPEGYSVSREKKERFSLILESASTNQTSMYLCASTPDRVETQYFGPGTRLLVL.

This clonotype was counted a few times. The DNA for the CDR3 is TGTGCCAGCAGCCCCACTAGCGGGGGGAACATTCAGTACTTC. Translated: CASSPTSGGNIQYF. V and J are TRBV7-2 and TRBJ2-4; 12 bases match TRBD2. V lost 5 bases to trimming and J lost 7 bases; unmatched junction nucleotides: 3. Germline V lookup: CDR1 SGHTA, CDR2 FQGNSA. CDR3 length: 14 amino acids.

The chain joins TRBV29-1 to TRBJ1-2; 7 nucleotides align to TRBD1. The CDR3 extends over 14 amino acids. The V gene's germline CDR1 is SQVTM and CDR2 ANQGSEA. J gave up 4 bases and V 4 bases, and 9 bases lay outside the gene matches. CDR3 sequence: CSVGVTGSSYGYTF. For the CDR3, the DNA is TGCAGCGTTGGGGTGACAGGGTCTAGCTATGGCTACACCTTC.

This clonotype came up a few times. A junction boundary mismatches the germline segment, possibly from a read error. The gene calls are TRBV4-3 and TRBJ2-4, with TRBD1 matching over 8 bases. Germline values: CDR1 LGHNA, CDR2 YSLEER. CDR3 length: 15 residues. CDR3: CASSLDRGARNIQYF. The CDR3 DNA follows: TGCGCCAGCAGCCTAGACAGGGGAGCCAGAAACATTCAGTACTTC.

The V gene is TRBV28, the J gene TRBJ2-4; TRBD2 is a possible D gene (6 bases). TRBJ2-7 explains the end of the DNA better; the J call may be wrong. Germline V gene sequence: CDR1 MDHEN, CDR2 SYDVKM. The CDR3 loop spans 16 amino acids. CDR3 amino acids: CASSGLARDSSYEQYF. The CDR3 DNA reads TGTGCCAGCAGCGGCCTGGCCCGGGACTCCTCGTACGAGCAGTACTTC.

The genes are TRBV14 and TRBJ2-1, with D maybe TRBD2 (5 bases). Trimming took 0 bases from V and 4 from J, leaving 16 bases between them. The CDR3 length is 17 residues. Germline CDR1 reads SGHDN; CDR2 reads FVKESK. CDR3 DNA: TGTGCCAGCAGCCAAGATGTGGGCCTGGGAGCTTACAATGAGCAGTTCTTC. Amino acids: CASSQDVGLGAYNEQFF.

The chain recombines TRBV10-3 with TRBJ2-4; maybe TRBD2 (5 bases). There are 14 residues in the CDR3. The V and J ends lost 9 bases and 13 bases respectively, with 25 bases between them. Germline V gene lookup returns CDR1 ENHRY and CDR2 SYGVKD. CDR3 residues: CAIGVREMEDAQYF. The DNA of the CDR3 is TGTGCCATAGGAGTCCGCGAAATGGAGGACGCGCAGTACTTC.

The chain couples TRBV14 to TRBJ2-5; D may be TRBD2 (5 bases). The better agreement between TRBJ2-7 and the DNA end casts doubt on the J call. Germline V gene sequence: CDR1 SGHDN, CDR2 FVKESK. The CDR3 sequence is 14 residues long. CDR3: CASSLRDGAYEQYF. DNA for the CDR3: TGTGCCAGCAGCCTAAGAGACGGGGCCTACGAGCAGTACTTC.

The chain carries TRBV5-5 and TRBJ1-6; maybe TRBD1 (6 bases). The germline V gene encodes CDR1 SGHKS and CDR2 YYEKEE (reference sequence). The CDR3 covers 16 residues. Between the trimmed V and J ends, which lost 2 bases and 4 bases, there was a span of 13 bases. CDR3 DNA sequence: TGTGCCAGCAGCTTTGGACGGGGGCTTTATAATTCACCCCTCCACTTT. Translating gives CASSFGRGLYNSPLHF.

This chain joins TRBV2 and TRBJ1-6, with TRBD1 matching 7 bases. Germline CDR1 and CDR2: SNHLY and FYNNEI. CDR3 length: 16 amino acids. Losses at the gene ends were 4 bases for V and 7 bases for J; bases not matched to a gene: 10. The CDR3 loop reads CASSGDRVVNNSPLHF. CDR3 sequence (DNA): TGTGCCAGCAGTGGTGACAGGGTCGTAAACAATTCACCCCTCCACTTT.

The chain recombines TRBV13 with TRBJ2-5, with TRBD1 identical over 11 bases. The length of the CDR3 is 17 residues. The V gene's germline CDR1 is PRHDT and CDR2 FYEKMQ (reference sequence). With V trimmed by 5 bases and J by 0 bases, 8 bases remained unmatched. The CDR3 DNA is TGTGCCAGCAGCCCCAGGACAGGGGGCTTCTACCAAGAGACCCAGTACTTC. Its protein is CASSPRTGGFYQETQYF.

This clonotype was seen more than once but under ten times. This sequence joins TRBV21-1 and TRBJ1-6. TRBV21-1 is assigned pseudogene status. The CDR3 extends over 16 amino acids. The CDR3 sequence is CASSKRGAFYNSPLHF. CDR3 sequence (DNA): TGTGCCAGCAGCAAGCGGGGAGCGTTCTATAATTCACCCCTCCACTTT.

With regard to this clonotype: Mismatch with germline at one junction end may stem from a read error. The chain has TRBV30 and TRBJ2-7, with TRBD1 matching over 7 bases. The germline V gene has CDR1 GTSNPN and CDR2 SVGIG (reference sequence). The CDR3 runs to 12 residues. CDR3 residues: CAYGDSTYEQYF. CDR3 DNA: TGTGCCTATGGGGACAGCACCTACGAGCAGTATTTC.

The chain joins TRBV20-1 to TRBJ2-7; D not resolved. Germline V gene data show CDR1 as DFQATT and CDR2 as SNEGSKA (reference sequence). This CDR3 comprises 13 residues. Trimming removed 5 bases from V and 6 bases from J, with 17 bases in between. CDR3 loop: CSADRVSLGEQYF. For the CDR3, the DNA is TGCAGTGCTGATAGGGTGTCACTGGGCGAGCAGTACTTC.

The chain's CDR3 is CASSHLNTGQGAYEQFF. Written as DNA, the CDR3 is TGTGCCAGCAGCCATTTAAACACGGGACAGGGTGCGTATGAGCAGTTCTTC. The chain links TRBV4-2 to TRBJ2-1, with TRBD1 identical over 9 bases. The CDR3 covers 17 residues. J was trimmed by 8 bases and V by 3 bases; bases with no gene match: 14. Germline V CDR1 and CDR2: LGHNA, YNFKEQ.

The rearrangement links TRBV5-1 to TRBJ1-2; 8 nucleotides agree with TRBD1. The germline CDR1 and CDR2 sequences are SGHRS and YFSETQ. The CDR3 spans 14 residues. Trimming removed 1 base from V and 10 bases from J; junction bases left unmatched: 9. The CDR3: CASSLTGTGSSYTF. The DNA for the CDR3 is TGCGCCAGCAGCTTGACCGGGACAGGATCTTCCTACACCTTC. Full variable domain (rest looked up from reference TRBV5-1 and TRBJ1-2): KAGVTQTPRYLIKTRGQQVTLSCSPISGHRSVSWYQQTPGQGLQFLFEYFSETQRNKGNFPGRFSGRQFSNSRSEMNVSTLELGDSALYLCASSLTGTGSSYTFGSGTRLTVV.

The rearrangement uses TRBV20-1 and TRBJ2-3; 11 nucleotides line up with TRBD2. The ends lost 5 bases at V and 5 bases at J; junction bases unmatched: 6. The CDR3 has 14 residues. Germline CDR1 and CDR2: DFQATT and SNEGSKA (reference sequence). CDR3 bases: TGCAGTGCTGGTAGCGGGGGGGCTGGAGATACGCAGTATTTT. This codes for CSAGSGGAGDTQYF.